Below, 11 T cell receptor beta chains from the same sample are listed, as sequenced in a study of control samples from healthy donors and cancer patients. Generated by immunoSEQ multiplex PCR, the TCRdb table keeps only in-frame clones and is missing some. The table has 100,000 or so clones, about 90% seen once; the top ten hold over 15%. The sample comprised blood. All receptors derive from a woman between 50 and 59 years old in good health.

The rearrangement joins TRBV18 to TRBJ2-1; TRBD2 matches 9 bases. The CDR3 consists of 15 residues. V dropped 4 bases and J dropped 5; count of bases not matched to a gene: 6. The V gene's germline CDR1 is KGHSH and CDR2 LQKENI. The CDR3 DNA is TGTGCCAGCTCACTCCAGCGGGGGGACGACAATGAGCAGTTCTTC. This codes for CASSLQRGDDNEQFF.

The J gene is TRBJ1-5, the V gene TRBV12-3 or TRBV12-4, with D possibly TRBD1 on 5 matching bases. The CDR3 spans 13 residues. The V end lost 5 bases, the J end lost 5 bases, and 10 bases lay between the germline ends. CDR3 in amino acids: CASSPRDHQPQHF. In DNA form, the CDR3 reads TGTGCCAGCAGTCCCAGGGATCATCAGCCCCAGCATTTT.

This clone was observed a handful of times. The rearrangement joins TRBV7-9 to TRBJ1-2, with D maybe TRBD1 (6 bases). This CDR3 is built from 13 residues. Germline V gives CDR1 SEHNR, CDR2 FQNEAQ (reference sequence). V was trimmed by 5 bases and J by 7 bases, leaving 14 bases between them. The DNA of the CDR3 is TGTGCCAGCAGCGATCAGGGGCGTAGTGGCTACACCTTC. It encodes CASSDQGRSGYTF.

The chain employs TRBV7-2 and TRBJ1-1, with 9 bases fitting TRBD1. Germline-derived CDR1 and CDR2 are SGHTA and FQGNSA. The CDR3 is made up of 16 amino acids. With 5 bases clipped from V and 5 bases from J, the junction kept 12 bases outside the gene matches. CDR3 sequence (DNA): TGTGCCAGCAGCCCTAAAAACAGGGGGCGAAGTACTGAAGCTTTCTTT. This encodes CASSPKNRGRSTEAFF.

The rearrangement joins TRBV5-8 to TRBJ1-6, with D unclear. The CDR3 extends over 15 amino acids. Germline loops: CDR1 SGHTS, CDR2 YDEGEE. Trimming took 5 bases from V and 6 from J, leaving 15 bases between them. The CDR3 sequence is CASRETLGGNSPLHF. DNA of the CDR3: TGTGCCAGCAGGGAGACGTTGGGCGGTAATTCACCCCTCCACTTT.

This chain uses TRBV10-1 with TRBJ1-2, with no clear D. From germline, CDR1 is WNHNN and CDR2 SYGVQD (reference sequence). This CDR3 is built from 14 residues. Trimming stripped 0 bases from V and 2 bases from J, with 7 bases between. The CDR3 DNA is TGCGCCAGCAGTGAGTCAGGGCAGAACTATGGCTACACCTTC. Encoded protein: CASSESGQNYGYTF.

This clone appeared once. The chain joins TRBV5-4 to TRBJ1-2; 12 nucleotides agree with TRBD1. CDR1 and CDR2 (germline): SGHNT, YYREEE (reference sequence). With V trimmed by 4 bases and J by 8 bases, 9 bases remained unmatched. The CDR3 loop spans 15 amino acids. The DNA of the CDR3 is TGTGCCAGCAGCGCCGGACCCGGGACAGGGGGCGGCTACACCTTC. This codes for CASSAGPGTGGGYTF.

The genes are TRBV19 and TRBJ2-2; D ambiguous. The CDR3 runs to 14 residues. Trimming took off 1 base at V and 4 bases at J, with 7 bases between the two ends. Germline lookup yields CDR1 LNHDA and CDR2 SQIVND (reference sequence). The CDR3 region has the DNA TGTGCCAGTAGTATAGGTCCAGGCACCGGGGAGCTGTTTTTT. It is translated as CASSIGPGTGELFF.

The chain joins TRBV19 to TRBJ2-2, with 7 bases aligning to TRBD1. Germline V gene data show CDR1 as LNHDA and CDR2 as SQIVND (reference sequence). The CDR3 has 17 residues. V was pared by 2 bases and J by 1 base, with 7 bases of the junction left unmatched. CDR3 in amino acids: CASSIFRQGLNTGELFF. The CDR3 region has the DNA TGTGCCAGTAGTATATTTAGACAGGGCTTGAACACCGGGGAGCTGTTTTTT.

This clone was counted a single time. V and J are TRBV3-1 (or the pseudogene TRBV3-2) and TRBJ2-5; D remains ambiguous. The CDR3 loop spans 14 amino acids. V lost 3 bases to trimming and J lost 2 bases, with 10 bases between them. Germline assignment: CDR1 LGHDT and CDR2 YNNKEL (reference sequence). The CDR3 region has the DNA TGTGCCAGCAGCCAGCTGGGGATTCAAGAGACCCAGTACTTC. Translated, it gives CASSQLGIQETQYF.

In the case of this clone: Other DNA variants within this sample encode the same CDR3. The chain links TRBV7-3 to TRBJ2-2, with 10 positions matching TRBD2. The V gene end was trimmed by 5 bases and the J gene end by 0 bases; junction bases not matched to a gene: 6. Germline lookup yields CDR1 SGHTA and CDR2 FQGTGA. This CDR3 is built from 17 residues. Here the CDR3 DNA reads TGTGCCAGCAGCCCCCAAGCGGGAGGGACGAACACCGGGGAGCTGTTTTTT. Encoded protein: CASSPQAGGTNTGELFF.